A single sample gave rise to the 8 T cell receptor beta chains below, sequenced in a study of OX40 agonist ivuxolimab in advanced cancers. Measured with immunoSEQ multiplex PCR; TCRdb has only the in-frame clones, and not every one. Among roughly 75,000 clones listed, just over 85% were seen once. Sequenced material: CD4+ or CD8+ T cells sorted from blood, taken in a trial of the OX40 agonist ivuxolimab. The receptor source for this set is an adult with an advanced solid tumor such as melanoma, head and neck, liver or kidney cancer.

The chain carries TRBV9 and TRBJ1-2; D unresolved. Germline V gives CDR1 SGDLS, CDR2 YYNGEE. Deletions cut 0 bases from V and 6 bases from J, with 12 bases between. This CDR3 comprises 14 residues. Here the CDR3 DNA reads TGTGCCAGCAGCGTAGGTCCCAGCTCGGATGGCTACACCTTC. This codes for CASSVGPSSDGYTF.

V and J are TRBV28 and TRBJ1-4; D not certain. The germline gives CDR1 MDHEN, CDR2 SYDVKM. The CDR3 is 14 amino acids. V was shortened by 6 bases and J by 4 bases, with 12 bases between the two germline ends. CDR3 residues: CASRSGGYNEKLFF. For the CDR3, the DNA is TGTGCCAGCAGATCCGGCGGATATAATGAAAAACTGTTTTTT.

CDR3 DNA sequence: TGTGCCAGTAGCCCCGACAGGGGGCATCAGCCCCAGCATTTT. This codes for CASSPDRGHQPQHF. The gene calls are TRBV19 and TRBJ1-5; 10 nucleotides match TRBD1. The CDR3 is made up of 14 amino acids. Germline V gene lookup returns CDR1 LNHDA and CDR2 SQIVND (reference sequence). Unmatched junction bases numbered 4, after V lost 6 bases and J lost 5 bases. Using reference TRBV19 and TRBJ1-5 for the parts outside the CDR3, the full variable domain is DGGITQSPKYLFRKEGQNVTLSCEQNLNHDAMYWYRQDPGQGLRLIYYSQIVNDFQKGDIAEGYSVSREKKESFPLTVTSAQKNPTAFYLCASSPDRGHQPQHFGDGTRLSIL.

The CDR3 loop is CASSAQRGTNTGELFF. The CDR3 DNA is TGTGCCAGCAGCGCCCAGCGCGGGACGAACACCGGGGAGCTGTTTTTT. The chain is built from TRBV7-3 and TRBJ2-2; TRBD2 might be the D (6 bases). CDR1 and CDR2 (germline): SGHTA, FQGTGA. CDR3 length: 16 residues. V lost 5 bases to trimming and J lost 0 bases, with 13 bases between them.

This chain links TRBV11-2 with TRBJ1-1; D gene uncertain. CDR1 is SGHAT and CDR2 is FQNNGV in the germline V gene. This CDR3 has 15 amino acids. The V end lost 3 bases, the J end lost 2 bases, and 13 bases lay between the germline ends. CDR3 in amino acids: CASSFRTLPNTEAFF. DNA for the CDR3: TGTGCCAGCAGCTTTCGGACCCTACCCAACACTGAAGCTTTCTTT.

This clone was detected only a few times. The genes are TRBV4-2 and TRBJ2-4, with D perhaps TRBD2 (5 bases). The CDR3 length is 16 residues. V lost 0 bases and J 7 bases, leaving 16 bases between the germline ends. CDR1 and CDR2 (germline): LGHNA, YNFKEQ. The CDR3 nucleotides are TGTGCCAGCAGCCAAGATCGAGGACTCGCCGGGAACATTCAGTACTTC. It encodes CASSQDRGLAGNIQYF.

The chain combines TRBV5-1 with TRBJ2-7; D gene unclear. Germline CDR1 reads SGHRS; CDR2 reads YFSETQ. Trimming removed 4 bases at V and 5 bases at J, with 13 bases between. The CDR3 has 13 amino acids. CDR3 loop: CASSLTQLDEQYF. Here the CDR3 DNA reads TGCGCCAGCAGCCTTACGCAGTTGGACGAGCAGTACTTC.

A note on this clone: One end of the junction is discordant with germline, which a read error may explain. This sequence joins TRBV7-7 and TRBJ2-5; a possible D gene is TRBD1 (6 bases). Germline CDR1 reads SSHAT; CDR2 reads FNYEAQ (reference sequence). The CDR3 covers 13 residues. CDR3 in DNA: TGTGCTAGCAGCGCACAGGGTACGGAGACCCAGTACTTC. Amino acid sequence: CASSAQGTETQYF.